A single sample is the source of the 7 T cell receptor beta chains below, sequenced in a study of identical twins. TCRdb re-derived calls from the 5' RACE reads in MiXCR, one entry per CDR3 protein. Of some 500,000 distinct CDR3 sequences listed, roughly 9.5% are singletons. The data also belong to a second study, concerning yellow fever vaccine responses in identical twins.

The sequenced sample was PBMCs. These receptors were taken from a woman younger than 30 in good health.

The chain combines TRBV30 with TRBJ2-7; TRBD2 matches at 11 bases. Germline assignment: CDR1 GTSNPN and CDR2 SVGIG (reference sequence). The CDR3 contains 12 residues. Germline trimming cut 6 bases from V and 4 bases from J; bases unmatched to any gene: 2. The chain's CDR3 is CACWTSGYEQYF. The CDR3 DNA follows: TGTGCCTGCTGGACTAGCGGGTACGAGCAGTACTTC.

The chain is built from TRBV7-9 and TRBJ1-1; D is unresolved. Germline V lookup: CDR1 SEHNR, CDR2 FQNEAQ (reference sequence). The CDR3 is 13 amino acids. The CDR3 DNA reads TGTGCGGGCAGGCCCGCTGTGAACACTGAAGCTTTCTTT. Its translation is CAGRPAVNTEAFF.

This clonotype was found a few times. This rearrangement joins TRBV11-2 to TRBJ2-3, with D hard to call. Germline-derived CDR1 and CDR2 are SGHAT and FQNNGV. The CDR3 has 15 amino acids. The V end was cut by 1 base, the J end by 3 bases, with 11 bases between. The CDR3 reads CASSLGWRRTDTQYF. The CDR3 bases are TGTGCCAGCAGCTTAGGGTGGCGGCGTACAGATACGCAGTATTTT.

The chain uses TRBV10-3 and TRBJ1-5; D is possibly TRBD1 (5 bases). Germline-derived CDR1 and CDR2 are ENHRY and SYGVKD. This CDR3 is built from 13 residues. Trimming pared 10 bases from V and 9 bases from J, leaving 19 bases between. As DNA, the CDR3 is TGTGCCACGAACCGGGACTCCCTTGGGCCCCAGCATTTT. As protein: CATNRDSLGPQHF.

Only a few counts were recorded for this clonotype. The chain uses TRBV24-1 and TRBJ2-3; 13 bases fit TRBD2. V was pared by 3 bases and J by 1 base, with 9 bases of the junction left unmatched. This CDR3 is 19 amino acids long. The V gene's germline CDR1 is KGHDR and CDR2 SFDVKD. Here the CDR3 reads CATSDRTSGSFLGTDTQYF. The CDR3 DNA sequence: TGTGCCACCAGTGATCGGACTAGCGGGAGTTTCTTAGGCACAGATACGCAGTATTTT.

Ten or more counts support this clonotype. The V gene is TRBV2, the J gene TRBJ2-3; D is ambiguous. This CDR3 region has 15 residues. From germline, CDR1 is SNHLY and CDR2 FYNNEI. V was shortened by 2 bases and J by 3 bases, with 12 bases between the two germline ends. CDR3 coding DNA: TGTGCCAGCAGTGAATGGCGAGCGCCAACAGATACGCAGTATTTT. It encodes CASSEWRAPTDTQYF.

The chain joins TRBV12-3 or TRBV12-4 to TRBJ1-3; D perhaps matches TRBD1 (6 bases). V lost 0 bases and J 0 bases, leaving 6 bases between the germline ends. The CDR3 is made up of 15 amino acids. The CDR3 DNA is TGTGCCAGCAGTTTAGCGGACAGCTCTGGAAACACCATATATTTT. This encodes CASSLADSSGNTIYF.